The 19 T cell receptor beta chains below come from one sample, sequenced in a study of shared clonotypes between healthy human individuals. Method: immunoSEQ multiplex PCR; TCRdb's copy keeps in-frame clones and lacks some. The data hold over a million clones, with roughly 96% observed a single time. The source material was naive CD4+ T cells sorted from blood. Subset noted: CD45RA+ positively selected. Receptors originate from a young man in good health.

V and J are TRBV6-1 and TRBJ2-1; the D is unclear. The germline CDR1 and CDR2 sequences are MNHNS and SASEGT. V was shortened by 2 bases and J by 4 bases, with 12 bases between the two germline ends. The CDR3 length is 15 residues. CDR3 region: CASSERWQRYNEQFF. In DNA form, the CDR3 reads TGTGCCAGCAGTGAAAGGTGGCAGCGTTACAATGAGCAGTTCTTC.

This clone was observed once. The V gene is TRBV28, the J gene TRBJ2-7; D is possibly TRBD2 (6 bases). The V end lost 7 bases, the J end lost 6 bases, and 19 bases lay between the germline ends. CDR1 is MDHEN, CDR2 SYDVKM, per germline. The CDR3 has 14 amino acids. The CDR3 is CASNWRDLSVEQYF. CDR3 bases: TGTGCCAGCAATTGGCGGGACTTGAGTGTCGAGCAGTACTTC.

V gene TRBV5-5 combines with J gene TRBJ2-3; tentatively, D is TRBD1 or TRBD2 (6 bases each). There are 17 residues in the CDR3. Germline assignment: CDR1 SGHKS and CDR2 YYEKEE (reference sequence). Trimming took 4 bases from V and 4 from J, leaving 22 bases between them. The CDR3: CASSTVVGGFSPDTQYF. In DNA, the CDR3 is TGTGCCAGCAGCACTGTGGTGGGGGGCTTTTCCCCAGATACGCAGTATTTT.

In DNA, the CDR3 is TGTGCCAGCAGCTTAGGGGGGCAAGGCTACACCTTC. Encoded protein: CASSLGGQGYTF. This chain uses TRBV7-2 with TRBJ1-2; a possible D gene is TRBD1 (6 bases). The CDR3 covers 12 residues. CDR1 and CDR2 (germline): SGHTA, FQGNSA. Trimming stripped 1 base from V and 8 bases from J, with 8 bases between.

V is TRBV28 and J is TRBJ2-2; D is undetermined. From germline, CDR1 is MDHEN and CDR2 SYDVKM. The V and J ends lost 7 bases and 0 bases respectively, with 18 bases between them. CDR3 length equals 17 residues. Here the CDR3 reads CASIPVGWQANTGELFF. CDR3 sequence (DNA): TGTGCCAGCATTCCCGTTGGTTGGCAGGCGAACACCGGGGAGCTGTTTTTT.

A single count supports this clone. The chain couples TRBV5-1 to TRBJ2-1, with TRBD2 matching over 9 bases. Per the germline V gene, CDR1 is SGHRS and CDR2 is YFSETQ. Trimming took 2 bases from V and 0 from J; bases not matched to a gene: 6. The CDR3 totals 17 residues. For the CDR3, the DNA is TGCGCCAGCAGCTTTTCTAGCGGGGCGAGCTCCTACAATGAGCAGTTCTTC. Amino acid sequence: CASSFSSGASSYNEQFF.

Of note for this clone: Other nucleotide sequences in the sample specify the same CDR3. The V gene is TRBV19, the J gene TRBJ2-5; no firm D call. With 3 bases removed from V and 1 base from J, the gap between germline ends came to 6 bases. The CDR3 totals 13 residues. CDR1 and CDR2 from the germline V gene are LNHDA and SQIVND (reference sequence). DNA of the CDR3: TGTGCCAGTAGTATCGTGAGCCAAGAGACCCAGTACTTC. It yields the protein CASSIVSQETQYF.

The chain combines TRBV7-3 with TRBJ2-1, with 10 positions matching TRBD1. Germline CDR1 is SGHTA and CDR2 is FQGTGA. The J segment lost 9 bases and the V segment lost 0 bases, leaving 8 bases of the junction unmatched. The CDR3 sequence is 16 residues long. CDR3 DNA sequence: TGTGCCAGCAGCTTAACCGGGACAGGGGCGCCCCGTGAGCAGTTCTTC. Protein sequence: CASSLTGTGAPREQFF.

The chain is built from TRBV9 and TRBJ2-3; the D gene could be TRBD1 or TRBD2 (5 bases each). The CDR3 runs to 17 residues. Trimming pared 3 bases from V and 2 bases from J, leaving 19 bases between. The germline gives CDR1 SGDLS, CDR2 YYNGEE. The CDR3 reads CASSARRIEGYTDTQYF. The CDR3 region has the DNA TGTGCCAGCAGCGCCCGACGCATCGAGGGGTACACAGATACGCAGTATTTT.

This chain links TRBV5-1 with TRBJ1-1; perhaps TRBD1 as D (6 bases). From germline, CDR1 is SGHRS and CDR2 YFSETQ. Trimming removed 8 bases from V and 0 bases from J, with 11 bases in between. CDR3 length equals 13 residues. The CDR3 nucleotides are TGCGCCAGTGCAACAGGGTTGAACACTGAAGCTTTCTTT. This gives the protein CASATGLNTEAFF.

This clone was seen once. The V and J genes are TRBV12-2 and TRBJ2-7; the table's D gene call, TRBD1, was not cross checked with the DNA. TRBV12-2 is a known pseudogene. The CDR3 contains 16 residues. In DNA, the CDR3 is TGTGCAAGTCGCTTAGCCCAGGCTCAGTTGTCCTACGAGCAGTACTTC. This translates into CASRLAQAQLSYEQYF.

This chain connects TRBV5-1 to TRBJ2-3, with 15 bases fitting TRBD2. Trimming removed 4 bases from V and 7 bases from J; junction bases left unmatched: 13. This CDR3 region has 18 residues. Germline lookup yields CDR1 SGHRS and CDR2 YFSETQ. Written as DNA, the CDR3 is TGCGCCAGCAGCCTCGGGACTAGCGGGGGGATATCATTAAATACGCAGTATTTT. It translates to CASSLGTSGGISLNTQYF.

This chain joins TRBV28 and TRBJ1-5; tentative D call: TRBD1 (5 bases). Between the trimmed V and J ends, which lost 10 bases and 5 bases, there was a span of 12 bases. The CDR3 sequence is 12 residues long. Germline values: CDR1 MDHEN, CDR2 SYDVKM. CDR3 DNA: TGTGCCACCGGGGGGTTGGATCAGCCCCAGCATTTT. Protein sequence: CATGGLDQPQHF.

The chain links TRBV30 to TRBJ1-2, with D possibly being TRBD1 (5 bases). Germline values: CDR1 GTSNPN, CDR2 SVGIG (reference sequence). Trimming removed 1 base at V and 10 bases at J, with 25 bases between. The CDR3 spans 16 residues. Here the CDR3 DNA reads TGTGCCTGGAGTGACCACCCCCCGGGTTACCAACAGGACTACACCTTC. It codes for CAWSDHPPGYQQDYTF.

The chain employs TRBV7-9 and TRBJ2-2; D not resolved. Trimming cost V 5 bases and J 4 bases, with 5 bases left between them. CDR3 length: 12 amino acids. Germline V gene sequence: CDR1 SEHNR, CDR2 FQNEAQ (reference sequence). The CDR3 is CASSQITGELFF. CDR3 sequence (DNA): TGTGCCAGCAGCCAAATCACCGGGGAGCTGTTTTTT.

The chain employs TRBV7-2 and TRBJ1-5, with unresolved D. The CDR3 totals 16 residues. V lost 1 base and J 1 base, leaving 11 bases between the germline ends. Germline lookup yields CDR1 SGHTA and CDR2 FQGNSA. Here the CDR3 DNA reads TGTGCCAGCAGCTTAGAGGCAGGCTTGAGCAATCAGCCCCAGCATTTT. It specifies CASSLEAGLSNQPQHF.

The chain uses TRBV7-8 and TRBJ2-2; the D is unclear. Germline CDR1 is SGHVS and CDR2 is FQNEAQ. Trimming removed 1 base at V and 5 bases at J, with 5 bases between. This CDR3 has 13 residues. The CDR3 here is CASSLDRTGELFF. The CDR3, as DNA: TGTGCCAGCAGCTTAGATAGGACCGGGGAGCTGTTTTTT.

The V gene is TRBV11-2, the J gene TRBJ2-7; TRBD2 might be the D (5 bases). Germline V gives CDR1 SGHAT, CDR2 FQNNGV. Trimming left V 5 bases short and J 2 bases short, with 13 bases between. The CDR3 runs to 14 residues. The CDR3 region is CASSTRLPAYEQYF. The CDR3 DNA reads TGTGCCAGCAGCACTCGACTACCTGCCTACGAGCAGTACTTC.

The rearrangement uses TRBV4-2 and TRBJ2-7; 9 bases are a match to TRBD2. Germline CDR1 is LGHNA and CDR2 is YNFKEQ. The CDR3 extends over 15 amino acids. V lost 2 bases to trimming and J lost 1 base; unmatched junction nucleotides: 3. The CDR3 region is CASSQQGLASYEQYF. The CDR3 region has the DNA TGTGCCAGCAGCCAACAAGGACTAGCGTCCTACGAGCAGTACTTC.